A single sample is the source of the 21 T cell receptor beta chains below, sequenced in a study of T cell changes during pregnancy in multiple sclerosis. TCRdb keeps only in-frame clones here, not all; method: immunoSEQ multiplex PCR. The sample carries some 74,000 clones, roughly 92% recorded once. The sample was peripheral blood, taken after pregnancy. The receptors shown here come from a female donor in good health, enrolled as a control in a pregnancy study.

The V and J genes are TRBV7-6 and TRBJ1-3, with TRBD1 as a possible D gene (6 bases). V was shortened by 5 bases and J by 4 bases, with 18 bases between the two germline ends. The germline gives CDR1 SGHVS, CDR2 FNYEAQ. The length of the CDR3 is 16 residues. CDR3 residues: CASSLSNRAPGNTIYF. In DNA form, the CDR3 reads TGTGCCAGCAGCCTCTCCAACAGGGCCCCCGGAAACACCATATATTTT.

This clone was found once. The rearrangement joins TRBV4-2 to TRBJ2-1; 8 nucleotides agree with TRBD2. The CDR3 extends over 15 amino acids. Trimming at V came to 4 bases and at J to 7 bases, leaving 9 bases not matched to a gene. CDR1 and CDR2 (germline): LGHNA, YNFKEQ. The CDR3 loop is CASSPREGLGNEQFF. In DNA form, the CDR3 reads TGTGCCAGCAGCCCCCGGGAGGGCCTCGGGAATGAGCAGTTCTTC.

The chain combines TRBV6-1 with TRBJ1-5; no definite D call. Germline V gene lookup returns CDR1 MNHNS and CDR2 SASEGT. Trimming removed 6 bases at V and 1 base at J, with 13 bases between. The CDR3 length is 15 residues. The CDR3: CASRGEWLSNQPQHF. The CDR3 DNA is TGTGCCAGCAGGGGAGAGTGGTTAAGCAATCAGCCCCAGCATTTT.

This clone appeared once. The chain is built from TRBV5-6 and TRBJ2-7; D perhaps matches TRBD2 (5 bases). The CDR3 consists of 15 residues. V lost 4 bases to trimming and J lost 2 bases, with 16 bases between them. Germline-derived CDR1 and CDR2 are SGHDT and YYEEEE. CDR3 protein: CASSRKARRAYEQYF. CDR3 nucleotide sequence: TGTGCCAGCAGCCGGAAGGCTAGGCGGGCCTACGAGCAGTACTTC.

The chain joins TRBV4-3 to TRBJ1-5, with a possible D match to TRBD1 (6 bases). With 5 bases removed from V and 1 base from J, the gap between germline ends came to 9 bases. CDR1 is LGHNA, CDR2 YSLEER, per germline. The CDR3 loop spans 14 amino acids. The CDR3 spells CASSLDRSNQPQHF. In DNA form, the CDR3 reads TGCGCCAGCAGCTTAGACAGGAGCAATCAGCCCCAGCATTTT.

This clone was seen many times. The CDR3 DNA is TGTGCCAGCAGTTTTTCCGGGACAGTTAATTCACCCCTCCACTTT. As protein: CASSFSGTVNSPLHF. V is TRBV27 and J is TRBJ1-6; 7 positions match TRBD1. The CDR3 length is 15 residues. V shed 3 bases and J 6 bases; nucleotides not matched to a gene: 5. Germline V lookup: CDR1 MNHEY, CDR2 SMNVEV (reference sequence).

This clone was counted once. The CDR3 nucleotides are TGTGCCAGCAGCTTCGGGACAGCTTATGGCTACACCTTC. As protein: CASSFGTAYGYTF. The V call is TRBV11-2, the J call TRBJ1-2; 7 nucleotides agree with TRBD1. The CDR3 sequence is 13 residues long. Germline V gene data show CDR1 as SGHAT and CDR2 as FQNNGV. The ends lost 3 bases at V and 5 bases at J; junction bases unmatched: 3.

The chain has TRBV13 and TRBJ2-5; D remains ambiguous. Deletions cut 5 bases from V and 4 bases from J, with 5 bases between. The CDR3 loop spans 11 amino acids. Germline-derived CDR1 and CDR2 are PRHDT and FYEKMQ (reference sequence). CDR3 sequence: CASSRAETQYF. CDR3 in DNA: TGTGCCAGCAGCCGCGCAGAGACCCAGTACTTC.

This chain connects TRBV10-3 to TRBJ2-1; 8 nucleotides agree with TRBD2. CDR3 size: 15 residues. The germline gives CDR1 ENHRY, CDR2 SYGVKD. Trimming took 9 bases from V and 0 from J; bases not matched to a gene: 7. CDR3: CAIEKSGSSYNEQFF. The DNA of the CDR3 is TGTGCCATTGAGAAGAGCGGGAGCTCCTACAATGAGCAGTTCTTC.

This clone has just one count. The chain links TRBV6-4 to TRBJ2-5, with TRBD1 as a possible D gene (6 bases). Between the trimmed V and J ends, which lost 6 bases and 2 bases, there was a span of 10 bases. The germline gives CDR1 MRHNA, CDR2 SNTAGT. The CDR3 is 13 amino acids. The CDR3 here is CASRGTLQETQYF. For the CDR3, the DNA is TGTGCCAGCAGGGGGACACTTCAAGAGACCCAGTACTTC.

This clone was recorded once. In DNA, the CDR3 is TGTGCCAGCAGCGCCGGGACAGGATCAGATACGCAGTATTTT. It codes for CASSAGTGSDTQYF. The rearrangement links TRBV2 to TRBJ2-3, with 8 positions matching TRBD1. This CDR3 has 14 residues. V lost 6 bases and J lost 4; bases outside the gene matches: 6. Germline V gives CDR1 SNHLY, CDR2 FYNNEI.

Turning to this clone: The same CDR3 can be traced to other DNA sequences in this sample. The V call is TRBV28, the J call TRBJ1-1; 7 bases are a match to TRBD1. In germline, CDR1 is MDHEN, CDR2 SYDVKM. The CDR3 is 13 residues long. V lost 5 bases and J lost 1; bases outside the gene matches: 1. CDR3 DNA: TGTGCCAGCAGTCCAGGGGGGAACACTGAAGCTTTCTTT. Residues: CASSPGGNTEAFF. The entire variable domain, with the rest obtained from reference TRBV28 and TRBJ1-1, is as follows: DVKVTQSSRYLVKRTGEKVFLECVQDMDHENMFWYRQDPGLGLRLIYFSYDVKMKEKGDIPEGYSVSREKKERFSLILESASTNQTSMYLCASSPGGNTEAFFGQGTRLTVV.

The chain recombines TRBV6-5 with TRBJ2-5, with 10 positions matching TRBD2. The J call may be mistaken, given a closer DNA end match to TRBJ2-7. Per the germline V gene, CDR1 is MNHEY and CDR2 is SVGAGI. CDR3 size: 14 residues. The CDR3: CASSRAGGSYEQYF. CDR3 coding DNA: TGTGCCAGCAGTCGAGCGGGAGGGTCCTACGAGCAGTACTTC.

The chain carries TRBV18 and TRBJ2-7, with 7 nucleotides matching TRBD1. Germline V gene sequence: CDR1 KGHSH, CDR2 LQKENI. Trimming removed 4 bases from V and 3 bases from J; junction bases left unmatched: 9. The CDR3 extends over 15 amino acids. DNA for the CDR3: TGTGCCAGCTCACTCCCCGGGACAGCCATCTACGAGCAGTACTTC. Its translation: CASSLPGTAIYEQYF.

The J gene is TRBJ1-6, the V gene TRBV6-1, with D possibly matching TRBD1 (5 bases). The CDR3 is made up of 16 amino acids. The V end was cut by 2 bases, the J end by 8 bases, with 16 bases between. The germline gives CDR1 MNHNS, CDR2 SASEGT. The CDR3 nucleotides are TGTGCCAGCAGTGAAATCAGGGCGCGGTTAGATTCACCCCTCCACTTT. It is translated as CASSEIRARLDSPLHF.

CDR3 protein: CASSVRLSVKQYF. The CDR3, as DNA: TGTGCCAGCAGTGTACGATTATCGGTAAAGCAGTACTTC. The rearrangement joins TRBV27 to TRBJ2-7; D is uncertain. The V end lost 5 bases, the J end lost 8 bases, and 16 bases lay between the germline ends. From germline, CDR1 is MNHEY and CDR2 SMNVEV (reference sequence). The CDR3 runs 13 residues.

This sequence joins TRBV5-6 and TRBJ1-5, with D possibly TRBD1 on 5 matching bases. In germline, CDR1 is SGHDT, CDR2 YYEEEE. Trimming removed 1 base from V and 3 bases from J, with 14 bases in between. The CDR3 contains 16 residues. CDR3 in DNA: TGTGCCAGCAGCTTGTTCTCGGGGGTGTTCAATCAGCCCCAGCATTTT. Amino acid sequence: CASSLFSGVFNQPQHF. The whole variable domain, filled in from reference TRBV5-6 and TRBJ1-5, reads DAGVTQSPTHLIKTRGQQVTLRCSPKSGHDTVSWYQQALGQGPQFIFQYYEEEERQRGNFPDRFSGHQFPNYSSELNVNALLLGDSALYLCASSLFSGVFNQPQHFGDGTRLSIL.

The rearrangement uses TRBV1 and TRBJ2-3; the table's D call of TRBD2 was not tested on the DNA. TRBV1 is labeled a pseudogene. The CDR3 spans 18 residues. In nucleotides, the CDR3 is TGCACCAGCAGCCAAGATTGGATCTCGAAGGGAGGCACAGATACGCAGTATTTT. This translates into CTSSQDWISKGGTDTQYF.

This sequence joins TRBV28 and TRBJ2-2; TRBD2 aligns across 8 bases. The CDR3 is 14 amino acids. V was pared by 6 bases and J by 2 bases, with 2 bases of the junction left unmatched. Germline CDR1 is MDHEN and CDR2 is SYDVKM. In DNA, the CDR3 is TGTGCCAGCAGAGTAGCGGGAAACACCGGGGAGCTGTTTTTT. Amino acid sequence: CASRVAGNTGELFF.

CDR3 in DNA: TGTGCCAGCAGTTATGGGGGGGCGACCTACGAGCAGTACTTC. Its translation is CASSYGGATYEQYF. The genes are TRBV6-5 and TRBJ2-7; tentative D call: TRBD2 (7 bases). This CDR3 spans 14 amino acids. Trimming removed 3 bases from V and 2 bases from J, with 11 bases in between. Germline V gene data show CDR1 as MNHEY and CDR2 as SVGAGI.

The chain is built from TRBV11-2 and TRBJ2-1; TRBD2 matches at 13 bases. The germline gives CDR1 SGHAT, CDR2 FQNNGV. CDR3 length: 14 amino acids. Trimming removed 6 bases from V and 6 bases from J; junction bases left unmatched: 2. The CDR3 here is CASRRTSGGNEQFF. The CDR3 bases are TGTGCCAGCAGGAGGACTAGCGGGGGCAATGAGCAGTTCTTC.